One TCR beta chain is described in this entry. Some clones are missing from TCRdb's copy, which holds only in-frame ones; the method was immunoSEQ multiplex PCR. The table shows 200,000 to 250,000 clones, with about 85% occurring only once. V was clipped by 2 bases and J by 4 bases, with 17 bases between them. There are 17 residues in the CDR3. From germline, CDR1 is MNHEY and CDR2 SMNVEV (reference sequence). This specimen belongs to a study of blood T cell repertoires in COVID-19. Study details: Samples came from the United States, Italy and Spain, spanning acute and convalescent COVID-19. T cells, B-cell-depleted T cells, or PBMCs supplied cDNA or gDNA.

The source is a man aged 25-45 years with active or convalescent COVID-19. The sample comprised peripheral blood. The genes are TRBV27 and TRBJ2-2, with D perhaps matching TRBD2 (5 bases). In DNA form, the CDR3 reads TGTGCCAGCAGTTTACGGACTCCGTCGGTCCCCACCGGGGAGCTGTTTTTT. This gives the protein CASSLRTPSVPTGELFF.